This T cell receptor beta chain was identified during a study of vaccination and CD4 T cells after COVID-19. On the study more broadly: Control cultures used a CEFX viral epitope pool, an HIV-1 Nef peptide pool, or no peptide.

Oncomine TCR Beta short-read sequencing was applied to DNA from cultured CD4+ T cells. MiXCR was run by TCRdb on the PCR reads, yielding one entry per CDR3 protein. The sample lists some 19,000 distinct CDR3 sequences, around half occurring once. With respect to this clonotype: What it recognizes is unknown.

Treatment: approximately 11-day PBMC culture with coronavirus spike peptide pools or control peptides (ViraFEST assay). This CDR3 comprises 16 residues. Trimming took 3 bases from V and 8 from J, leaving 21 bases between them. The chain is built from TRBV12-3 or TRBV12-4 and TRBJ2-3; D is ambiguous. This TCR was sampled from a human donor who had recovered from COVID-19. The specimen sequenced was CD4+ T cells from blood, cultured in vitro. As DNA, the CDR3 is TGTGCCAGCAGTTTGGTTTACGGGCTCCGGATCGGTACGCAGTATTTT. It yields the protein CASSLVYGLRIGTQYF.